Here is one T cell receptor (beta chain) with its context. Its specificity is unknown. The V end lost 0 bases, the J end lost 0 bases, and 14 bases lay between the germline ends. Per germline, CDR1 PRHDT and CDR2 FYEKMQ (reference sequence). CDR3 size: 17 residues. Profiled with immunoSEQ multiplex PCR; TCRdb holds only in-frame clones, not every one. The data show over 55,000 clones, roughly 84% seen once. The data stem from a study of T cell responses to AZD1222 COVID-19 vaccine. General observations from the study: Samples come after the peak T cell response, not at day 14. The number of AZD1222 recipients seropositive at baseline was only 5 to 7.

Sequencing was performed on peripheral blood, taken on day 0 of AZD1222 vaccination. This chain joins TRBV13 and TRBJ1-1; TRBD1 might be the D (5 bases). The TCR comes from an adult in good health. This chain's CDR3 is CASSLGGGQGMNTEAFF. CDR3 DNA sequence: TGTGCCAGCAGCTTAGGTGGGGGTCAGGGCATGAACACTGAAGCTTTCTTT.